This T cell receptor (beta chain) emerged from a study of response to subunit inactivated influenza vaccine. TCRdb itself ran the RT-PCR reads through MiXCR, one entry per CDR3 protein. The sample contains about 180,000 distinct CDR3 sequences, about a tenth of which appear only once. Study-level points and caveats: The authors put forward the suggestion that each seasonal influenza vaccination may bring in only a limited number of new T cells.

This clonotype was observed many times. The antigen is unknown. There are 12 residues in the CDR3. Trimming took 2 bases from V and 7 from J, leaving 9 bases between them. Germline values: CDR1 SQVTM, CDR2 ANQGSEA. The sample was non-naive T cells sorted from PBMCs, taken on the day of vaccination. The rearrangement uses TRBV29-1 and TRBJ2-1; D unclear. This clonotype was obtained from a man aged 50-60 years who received an inactivated influenza vaccine. CDR3: CSVELGYNEQFF. Written as DNA, the CDR3 is TGCAGCGTTGAACTAGGGTATAATGAGCAGTTCTTC.